This T cell receptor beta chain is drawn from a study of T cell responses to AZD1222 COVID-19 vaccine. Study-wide points: Repertoire sampling occurred only after the peak T cell response.

V was cut by 2 bases and J by 2 bases, with 0 bases left in between. The CDR3 covers 11 residues. Per the germline V gene, CDR1 is MNHEY and CDR2 is SVGEGT. Measured with immunoSEQ multiplex PCR; TCRdb has only the in-frame clones, and not every one. The table has 75,000 to 100,000 clones, 86% seen once. As for this clone: Its cognate antigen is unknown.

This sample comprised peripheral blood, obtained on day 0 of AZD1222 vaccination. The receptor comes from an adult in good health. The chain recombines TRBV6-2 or TRBV6-3 with TRBJ1-2; D gene uncertain. The CDR3 sequence: CASSYNYGYTF. The CDR3 DNA reads as TGTGCCAGCAGTTACAACTATGGCTACACCTTC.